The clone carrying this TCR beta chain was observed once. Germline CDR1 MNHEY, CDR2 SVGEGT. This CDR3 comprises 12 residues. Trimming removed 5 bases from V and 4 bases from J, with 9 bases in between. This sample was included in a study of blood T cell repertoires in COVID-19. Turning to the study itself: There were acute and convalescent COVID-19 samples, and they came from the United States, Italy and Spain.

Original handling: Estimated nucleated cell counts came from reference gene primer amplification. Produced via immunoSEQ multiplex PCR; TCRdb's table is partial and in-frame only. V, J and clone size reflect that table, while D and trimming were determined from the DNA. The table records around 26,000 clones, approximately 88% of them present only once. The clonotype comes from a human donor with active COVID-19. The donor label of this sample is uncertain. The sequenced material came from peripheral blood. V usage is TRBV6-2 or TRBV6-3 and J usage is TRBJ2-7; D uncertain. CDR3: CASSPRTYEQYF. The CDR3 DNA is TGTGCCAGCAGTCCCCGTACTTACGAGCAGTACTTC.